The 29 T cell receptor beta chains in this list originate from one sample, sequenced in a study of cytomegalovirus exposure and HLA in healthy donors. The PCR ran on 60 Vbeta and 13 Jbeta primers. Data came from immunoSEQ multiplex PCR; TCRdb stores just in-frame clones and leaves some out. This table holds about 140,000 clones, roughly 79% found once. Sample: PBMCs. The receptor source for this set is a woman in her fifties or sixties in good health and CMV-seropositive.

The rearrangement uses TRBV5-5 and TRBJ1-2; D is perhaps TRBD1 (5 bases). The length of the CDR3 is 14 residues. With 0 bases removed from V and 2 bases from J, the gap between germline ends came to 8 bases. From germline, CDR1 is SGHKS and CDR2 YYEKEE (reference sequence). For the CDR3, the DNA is TGTGCCAGCAGCTTGGCCGCAGGGAACTATGGCTACACCTTC. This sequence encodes CASSLAAGNYGYTF. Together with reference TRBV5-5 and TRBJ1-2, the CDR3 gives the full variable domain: DAGVTQSPTHLIKTRGQQVTLRCSPISGHKSVSWYQQVLGQGPQFIFQYYEKEERGRGNFPDRFSARQFPNYSSELNVNALLLGDSALYLCASSLAAGNYGYTFGSGTRLTVV.

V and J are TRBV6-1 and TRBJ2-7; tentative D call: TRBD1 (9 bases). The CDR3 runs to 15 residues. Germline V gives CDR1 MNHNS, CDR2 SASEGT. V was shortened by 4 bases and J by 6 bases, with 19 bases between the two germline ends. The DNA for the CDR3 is TGTGCCAGCAGTGGGATACAGGGGGCGGGGGGCGAGCAGTACTTC. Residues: CASSGIQGAGGEQYF.

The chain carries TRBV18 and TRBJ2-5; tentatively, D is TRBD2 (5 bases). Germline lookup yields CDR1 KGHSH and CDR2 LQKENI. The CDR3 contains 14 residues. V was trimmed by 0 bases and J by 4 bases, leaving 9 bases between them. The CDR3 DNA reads TGTGCCAGCTCACCACCGCGGGTGGGAGAGACCCAGTACTTC. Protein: CASSPPRVGETQYF.

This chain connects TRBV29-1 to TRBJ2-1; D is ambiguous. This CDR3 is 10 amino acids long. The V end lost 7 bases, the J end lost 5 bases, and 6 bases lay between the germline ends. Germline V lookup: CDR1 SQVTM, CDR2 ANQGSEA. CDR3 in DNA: TGCAGCGCCAGGAACAATGAGCAGTTCTTC. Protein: CSARNNEQFF.

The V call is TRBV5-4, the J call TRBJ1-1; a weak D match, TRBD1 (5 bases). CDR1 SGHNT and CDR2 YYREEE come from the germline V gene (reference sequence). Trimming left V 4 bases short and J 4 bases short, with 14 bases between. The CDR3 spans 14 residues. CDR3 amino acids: CASSPGGGVTEAFF. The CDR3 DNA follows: TGTGCCAGCAGCCCTGGTGGGGGGGTCACTGAAGCTTTCTTT.

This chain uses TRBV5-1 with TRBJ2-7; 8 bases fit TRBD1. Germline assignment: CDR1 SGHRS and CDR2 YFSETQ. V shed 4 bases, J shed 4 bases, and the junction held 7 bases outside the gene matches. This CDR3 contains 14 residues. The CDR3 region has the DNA TGCGCCAGCAGCGTGCAGACAGGGGCATACGAGCAGTACTTC. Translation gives CASSVQTGAYEQYF.

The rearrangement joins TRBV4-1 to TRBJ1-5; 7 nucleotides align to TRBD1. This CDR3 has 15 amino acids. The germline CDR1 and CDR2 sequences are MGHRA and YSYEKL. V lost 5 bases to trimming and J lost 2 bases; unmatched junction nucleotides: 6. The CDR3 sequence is CASSKGTGGNQPQHF. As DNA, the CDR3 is TGCGCCAGCAGCAAAGGAACAGGGGGCAATCAGCCCCAGCATTTT.

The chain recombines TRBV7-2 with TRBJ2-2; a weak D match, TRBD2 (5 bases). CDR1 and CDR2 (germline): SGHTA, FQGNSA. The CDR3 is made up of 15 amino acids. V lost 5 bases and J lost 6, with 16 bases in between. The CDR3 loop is CASSPRVGAPGELFF. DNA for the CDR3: TGTGCCAGCAGCCCGAGGGTGGGAGCCCCCGGGGAGCTGTTTTTT.

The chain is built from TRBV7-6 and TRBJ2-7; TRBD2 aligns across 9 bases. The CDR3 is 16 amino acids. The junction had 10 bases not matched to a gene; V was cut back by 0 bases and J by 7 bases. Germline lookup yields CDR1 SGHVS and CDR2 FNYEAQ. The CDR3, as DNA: TGTGCCAGCAGCTTAGCGGTGGCTAGCGGGATGGAGGAGCAGTACTTC. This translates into CASSLAVASGMEEQYF.

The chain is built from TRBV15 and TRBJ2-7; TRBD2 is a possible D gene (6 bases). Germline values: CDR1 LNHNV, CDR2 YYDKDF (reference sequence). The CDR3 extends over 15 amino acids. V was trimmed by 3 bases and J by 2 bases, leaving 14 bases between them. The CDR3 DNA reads TGTGCCACCAGCAGTAGAAGCGGGTCGACCTACGAGCAGTACTTC. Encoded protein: CATSSRSGSTYEQYF.

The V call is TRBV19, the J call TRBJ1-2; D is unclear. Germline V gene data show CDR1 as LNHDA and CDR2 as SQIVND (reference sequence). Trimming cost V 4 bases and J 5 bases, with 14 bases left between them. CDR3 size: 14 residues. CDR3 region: CASSNPGDFYGYTF. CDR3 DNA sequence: TGTGCCAGTAGTAACCCGGGAGACTTTTATGGCTACACCTTC.

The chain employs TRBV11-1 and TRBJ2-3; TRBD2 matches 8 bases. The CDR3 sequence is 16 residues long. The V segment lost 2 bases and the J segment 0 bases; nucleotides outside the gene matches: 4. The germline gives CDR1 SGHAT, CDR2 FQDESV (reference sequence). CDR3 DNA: TGTGCCAGCAGCTTATGGCGGGAGGAAAGCACAGATACGCAGTATTTT. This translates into CASSLWREESTDTQYF.

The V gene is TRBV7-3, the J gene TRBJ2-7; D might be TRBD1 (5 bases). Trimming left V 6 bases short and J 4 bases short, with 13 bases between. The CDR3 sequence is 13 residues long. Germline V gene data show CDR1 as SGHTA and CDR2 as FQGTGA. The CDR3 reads CASRRDSYYEQYF. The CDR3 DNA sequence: TGTGCCAGCAGACGTGACAGCTATTACGAGCAGTACTTC.

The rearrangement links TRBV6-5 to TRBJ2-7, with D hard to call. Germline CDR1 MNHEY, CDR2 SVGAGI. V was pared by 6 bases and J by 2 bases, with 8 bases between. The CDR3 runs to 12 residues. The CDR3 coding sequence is TGTGCCAGCAGCAACAGTGCCTACGAGCAGTACTTC. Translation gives CASSNSAYEQYF.

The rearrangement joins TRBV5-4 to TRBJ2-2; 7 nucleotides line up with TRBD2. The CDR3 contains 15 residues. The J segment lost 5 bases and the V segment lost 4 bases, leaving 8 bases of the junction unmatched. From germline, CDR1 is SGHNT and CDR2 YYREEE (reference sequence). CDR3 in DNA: TGTGCCAGCAGCCGGCGGGGGTTTGGTACCGGGGAGCTGTTTTTT. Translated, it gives CASSRRGFGTGELFF.

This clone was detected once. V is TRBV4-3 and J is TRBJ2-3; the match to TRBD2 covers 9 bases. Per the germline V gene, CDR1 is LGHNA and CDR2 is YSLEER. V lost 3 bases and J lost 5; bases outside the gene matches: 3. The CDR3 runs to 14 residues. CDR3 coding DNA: TGCGCCAGCAGCCACGGACTAGCGCTAGATACGCAGTATTTT. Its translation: CASSHGLALDTQYF.

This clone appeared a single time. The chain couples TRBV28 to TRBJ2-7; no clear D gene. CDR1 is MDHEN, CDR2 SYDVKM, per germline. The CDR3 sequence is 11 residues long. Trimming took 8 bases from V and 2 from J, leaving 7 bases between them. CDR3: CASASAYEQYF. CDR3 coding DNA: TGTGCCAGCGCTTCAGCCTACGAGCAGTACTTC. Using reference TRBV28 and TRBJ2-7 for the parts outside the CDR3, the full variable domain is DVKVTQSSRYLVKRTGEKVFLECVQDMDHENMFWYRQDPGLGLRLIYFSYDVKMKEKGDIPEGYSVSREKKERFSLILESASTNQTSMYLCASASAYEQYFGPGTRLTVT.

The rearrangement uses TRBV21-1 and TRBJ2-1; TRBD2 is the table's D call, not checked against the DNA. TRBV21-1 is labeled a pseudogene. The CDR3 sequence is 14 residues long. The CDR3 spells CASRGAASYNEQFF. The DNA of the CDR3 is TGTGCCAGCCGGGGAGCGGCATCCTACAATGAGCAGTTCTTC.

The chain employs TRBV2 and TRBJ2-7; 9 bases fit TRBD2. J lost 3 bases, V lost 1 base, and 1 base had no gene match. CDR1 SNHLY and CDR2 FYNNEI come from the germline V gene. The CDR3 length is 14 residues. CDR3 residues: CASSEGGRVYEQYF. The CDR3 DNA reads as TGTGCCAGCAGTGAAGGCGGGAGGGTCTACGAGCAGTACTTC. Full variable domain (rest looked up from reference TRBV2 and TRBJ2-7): EPEVTQTPSHQVTQMGQEVILRCVPISNHLYFYWYRQILGQKVEFLVSFYNNEISEKSEIFDDQFSVERPDGSNFTLKIRSTKLEDSAMYFCASSEGGRVYEQYFGPGTRLTVT.

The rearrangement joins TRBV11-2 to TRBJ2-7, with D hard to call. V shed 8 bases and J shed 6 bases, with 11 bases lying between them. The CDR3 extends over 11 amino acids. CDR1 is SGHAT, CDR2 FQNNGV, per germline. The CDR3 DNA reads TGTGCCAGCTCCATCACTCGCGAGCAGTACTTC. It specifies CASSITREQYF.

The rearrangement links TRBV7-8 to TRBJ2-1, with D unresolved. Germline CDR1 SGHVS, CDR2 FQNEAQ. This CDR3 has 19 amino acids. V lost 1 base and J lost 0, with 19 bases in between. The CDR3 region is CASSLGVFPATGSYNEQFF. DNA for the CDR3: TGTGCCAGCAGCTTAGGGGTTTTCCCTGCGACGGGCTCCTACAATGAGCAGTTCTTC.

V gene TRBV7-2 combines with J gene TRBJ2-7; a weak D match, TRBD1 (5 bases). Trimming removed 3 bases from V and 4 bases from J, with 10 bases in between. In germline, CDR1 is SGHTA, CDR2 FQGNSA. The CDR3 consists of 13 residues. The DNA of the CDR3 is TGTGCCAGCAGCTTTGGGGCAGGTTACGAGCAGTACTTC. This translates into CASSFGAGYEQYF.

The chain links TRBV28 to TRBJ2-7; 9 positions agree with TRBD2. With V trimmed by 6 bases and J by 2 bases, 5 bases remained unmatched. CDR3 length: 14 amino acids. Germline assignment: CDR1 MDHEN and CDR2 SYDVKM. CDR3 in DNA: TGTGCCAGCAGGGAAGCGGGAGGCGCCTACGAGCAGTACTTC. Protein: CASREAGGAYEQYF.

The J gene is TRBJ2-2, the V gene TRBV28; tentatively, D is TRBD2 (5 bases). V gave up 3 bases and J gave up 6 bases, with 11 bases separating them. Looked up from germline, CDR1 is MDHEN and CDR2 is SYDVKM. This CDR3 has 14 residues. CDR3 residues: CASSFRLAAGELFF. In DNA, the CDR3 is TGTGCCAGCAGTTTCCGGCTAGCCGCCGGGGAGCTGTTTTTT. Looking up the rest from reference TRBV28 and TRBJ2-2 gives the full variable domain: DVKVTQSSRYLVKRTGEKVFLECVQDMDHENMFWYRQDPGLGLRLIYFSYDVKMKEKGDIPEGYSVSREKKERFSLILESASTNQTSMYLCASSFRLAAGELFFGEGSRLTVL.

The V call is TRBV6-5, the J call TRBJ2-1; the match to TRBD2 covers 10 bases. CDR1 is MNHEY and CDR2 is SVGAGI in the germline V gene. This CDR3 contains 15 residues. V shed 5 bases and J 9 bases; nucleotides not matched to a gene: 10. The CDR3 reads CASSTSSGSSVEQFF. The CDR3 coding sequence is TGTGCCAGCAGTACCTCTAGCGGGAGTTCCGTTGAGCAGTTCTTC.

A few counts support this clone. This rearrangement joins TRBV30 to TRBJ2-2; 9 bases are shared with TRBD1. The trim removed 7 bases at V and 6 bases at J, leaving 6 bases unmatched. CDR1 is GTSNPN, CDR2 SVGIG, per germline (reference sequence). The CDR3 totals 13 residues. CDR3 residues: CAFRDREAGELFF. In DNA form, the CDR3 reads TGTGCCTTCCGGGACAGGGAAGCCGGGGAGCTGTTTTTT.

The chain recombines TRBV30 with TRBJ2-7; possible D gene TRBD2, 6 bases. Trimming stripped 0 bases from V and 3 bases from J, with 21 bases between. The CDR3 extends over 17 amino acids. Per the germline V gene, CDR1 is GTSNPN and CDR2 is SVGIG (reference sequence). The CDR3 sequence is CAWSVSFSGEIDYEQYF. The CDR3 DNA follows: TGTGCCTGGAGTGTCTCCTTTTCGGGAGAGATAGACTACGAGCAGTACTTC.

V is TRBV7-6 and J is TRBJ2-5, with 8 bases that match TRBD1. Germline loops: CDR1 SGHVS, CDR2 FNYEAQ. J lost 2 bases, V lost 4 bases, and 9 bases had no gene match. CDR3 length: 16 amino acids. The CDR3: CASSSPRQGMQETQYF. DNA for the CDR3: TGTGCCAGCAGCTCACCAAGACAGGGGATGCAAGAGACCCAGTACTTC.

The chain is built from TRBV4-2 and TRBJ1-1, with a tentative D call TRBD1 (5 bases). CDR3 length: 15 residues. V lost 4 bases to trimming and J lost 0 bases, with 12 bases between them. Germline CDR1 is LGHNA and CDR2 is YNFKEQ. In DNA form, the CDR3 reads TGTGCCAGCAGCCGGGTGGGGGACTTGAACACTGAAGCTTTCTTT. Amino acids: CASSRVGDLNTEAFF.